This entry is about one T cell receptor beta chain. Its binding antigen is unknown. No base-level quality is on record; no much larger clone is a single base apart. These data belong to a study of CD8+CD57+ T cells in acquired aplastic anemia (dated by TCRdb to between 2018 and 2020). Turning to the overall study: Extracted DNA from sorted CD4+ and CD8+ cells averaged around 3.2 ug, ranging from about 0.17 to 27.4 ug. CD8+CD57+ expansion was defined as a frequency above the mean frequency observed in healthy subjects. The investigation overall reported the following: Patients and healthy controls showed no significant difference in CD8+ Simpson's diversity (P=0.060). Nearly 30 CD8+ CDR3 sequences were found in both patients and controls but appeared to be highly expressed in patients and within the immunodominant clones of the patients.

From V the trimming removes 4 bases and from J it removes 5 bases, while the gene matches leave 9 bases of the junction unaccounted for. Sequences SGDLS (CDR1) and YYNGEE (CDR2) are obtained from the germline V gene. The CDR3 holds 17 amino acids from the cysteine to the phenylalanine. Only the CDR3 part of the read is kept: 51 bases, read in frame from the first base. Genomic DNA was used as template for profiling of TCR beta VDJ combinations and CDR3 sequences. An Illumina HiSeq 2000 was the platform used for TCR repertoire sequencing. Processing in the source paper ran as follows. TRBV/TRBJ rearrangement plots, CDR3 size and DJ length profiles, and Simpson's diversity index were used to assess repertoires. The immunodominant clone was defined as the most abundant DNA sequence in deep sequencing data. CDR3 amino acid sequences were checked for sharing across subjects and were also compared against the VDJdb database and published repertoires. TCRdb cleaned the public reads at Q25 with fastp, built clones with MiXCR and kept in-frame beta chains. Every entry covers one CDR3 protein and lists the most common genes and DNA from its rows. The V and J calls were not made by the authors but by TCRdb's processing. This sample gives about 260,000 distinct CDR3 sequences in total; approximately 86% of them show up just once. The ten largest clones capture 42% of the sample.

Expansion of CD8+CD57+ cells had been shown by flow cytometry in the patients chosen for sequencing. Every patient had a diagnosis of severe acquired aplastic anemia based on International Study of Aplastic Anemia and Agranulocytosis and Camitta criteria. At the time blood was sampled, none of the patients had received any therapy. The study deep-sequenced TCR repertoires of sorted CD4+ and CD8+ blood T cells from severe aplastic anemia patients and healthy subjects. Patients were enrolled under clinicaltrials.gov protocols 00001620, 01623167, 00001397, 00071045, 00081523 and 00961064 in the USA. Ficoll-Paque density gradient centrifugation was used to isolate peripheral blood mononuclear cells. Before DNA extraction, CD4+ and CD8+ T cells were sorted with FACS or magnetic beads.

The receptor comes from a human donor with aplastic anemia. The chain is made from TRBV9 and TRBJ2-5, and TRBD2 matches 15 of the central bases. The sequencing input was sorted CD4+, CD8+, or CD8+CD57+ T cells (not recorded which) from PBMCs. The CDR3 region has the sequence CASSPWTSGGVRETQYF. The DNA is as follows: TGTGCCAGCAGCCCCTGGACTAGCGGGGGGGTTCGGGAGACCCAGTACTTC.